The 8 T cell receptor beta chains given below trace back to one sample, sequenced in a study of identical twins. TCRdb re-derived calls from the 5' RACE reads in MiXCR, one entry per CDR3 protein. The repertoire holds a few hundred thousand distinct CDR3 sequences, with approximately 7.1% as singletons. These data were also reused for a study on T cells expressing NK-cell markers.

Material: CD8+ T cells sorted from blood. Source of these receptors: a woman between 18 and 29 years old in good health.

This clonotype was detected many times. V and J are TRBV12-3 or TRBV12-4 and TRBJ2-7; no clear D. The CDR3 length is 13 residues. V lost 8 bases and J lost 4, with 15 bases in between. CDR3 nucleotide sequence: TGTGCCAGCCGTCAGACGGACCAGTACGAGCAGTACTTC. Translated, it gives CASRQTDQYEQYF.

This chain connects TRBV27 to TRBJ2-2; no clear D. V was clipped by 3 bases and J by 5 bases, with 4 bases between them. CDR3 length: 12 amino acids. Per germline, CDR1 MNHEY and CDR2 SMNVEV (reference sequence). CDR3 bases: TGTGCCAGCAGTTTTTGGACCGGGGAGCTGTTTTTT. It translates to CASSFWTGELFF.

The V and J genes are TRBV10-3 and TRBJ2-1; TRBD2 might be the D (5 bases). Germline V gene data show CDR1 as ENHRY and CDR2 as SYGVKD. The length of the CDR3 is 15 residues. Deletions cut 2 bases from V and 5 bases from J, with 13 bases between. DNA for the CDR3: TGTGCCATCAGTGAGAATTCCGGGATTGACAATGAGCAGTTCTTC. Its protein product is CAISENSGIDNEQFF.

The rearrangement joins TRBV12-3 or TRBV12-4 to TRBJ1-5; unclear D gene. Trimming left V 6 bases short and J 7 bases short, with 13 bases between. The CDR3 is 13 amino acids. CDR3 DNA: TGTGCCAGCAGCCCTGGGCGTGTCCAGCCCCAGCATTTT. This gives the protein CASSPGRVQPQHF.

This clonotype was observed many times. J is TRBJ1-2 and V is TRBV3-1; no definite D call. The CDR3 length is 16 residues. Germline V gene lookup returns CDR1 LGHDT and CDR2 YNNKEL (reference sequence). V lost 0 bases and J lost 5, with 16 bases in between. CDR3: CASSQDISPIPYGYTF. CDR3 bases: TGTGCCAGCAGCCAAGATATATCCCCAATACCTTATGGCTACACCTTC.

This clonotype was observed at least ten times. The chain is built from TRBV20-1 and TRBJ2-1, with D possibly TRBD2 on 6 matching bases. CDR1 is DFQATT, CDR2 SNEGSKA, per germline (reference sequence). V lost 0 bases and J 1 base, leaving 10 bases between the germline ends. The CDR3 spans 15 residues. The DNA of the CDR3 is TGCAGTGCTAGAGATAGGAGGGAGTCCTACAATGAGCAGTTCTTC. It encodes CSARDRRESYNEQFF.

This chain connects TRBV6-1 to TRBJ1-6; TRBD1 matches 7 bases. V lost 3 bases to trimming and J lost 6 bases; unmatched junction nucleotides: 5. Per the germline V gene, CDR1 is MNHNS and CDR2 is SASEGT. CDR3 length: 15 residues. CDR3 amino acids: CASSDADRSNSPLHF. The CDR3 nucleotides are TGTGCCAGCAGTGATGCGGACAGGAGTAATTCACCCCTCCACTTT.

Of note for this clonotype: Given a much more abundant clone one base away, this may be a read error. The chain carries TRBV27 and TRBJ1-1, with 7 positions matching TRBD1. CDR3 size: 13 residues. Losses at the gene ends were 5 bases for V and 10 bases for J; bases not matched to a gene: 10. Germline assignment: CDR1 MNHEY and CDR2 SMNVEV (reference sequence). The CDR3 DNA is TGTGCCAGCAGTCCCGGGACAGCAGTCAGAGCTTTCTTT. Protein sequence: CASSPGTAVRAFF.